Below, one T cell receptor (beta chain) is given with its context. The antigen is undetermined. The data are from a study of cytomegalovirus exposure and HLA in healthy donors. General study results and limits: Generally TCR sequences proved uncommon, though certain public TCRs appeared in numerous donors.

The primer mix had 60 Vbeta and 13 Jbeta primers. This table comes from immunoSEQ multiplex PCR, and its TCRdb copy is limited to in-frame clones, with some not included. This repertoire shows 100,000 to 150,000 clones, roughly 74% found once; its top ten account for more than 6%. The clonotype comes from a man aged 40-55 years in good health and CMV-seropositive. The specimen sequenced was PBMCs.

In DNA, the CDR3 is TGTGCCAGCGCTGGCGGGAGGGTGGACGAGCAGTACTTC. Translating it yields CASAGGRVDEQYF. The V gene is TRBV6-6, the J gene TRBJ2-7; TRBD2 agrees at 9 bases. The CDR3 length is 13 residues. With V trimmed by 8 bases and J by 5 bases, 7 bases remained unmatched. Looked up from germline, CDR1 is MNHNY and CDR2 is SVGAGI (reference sequence).